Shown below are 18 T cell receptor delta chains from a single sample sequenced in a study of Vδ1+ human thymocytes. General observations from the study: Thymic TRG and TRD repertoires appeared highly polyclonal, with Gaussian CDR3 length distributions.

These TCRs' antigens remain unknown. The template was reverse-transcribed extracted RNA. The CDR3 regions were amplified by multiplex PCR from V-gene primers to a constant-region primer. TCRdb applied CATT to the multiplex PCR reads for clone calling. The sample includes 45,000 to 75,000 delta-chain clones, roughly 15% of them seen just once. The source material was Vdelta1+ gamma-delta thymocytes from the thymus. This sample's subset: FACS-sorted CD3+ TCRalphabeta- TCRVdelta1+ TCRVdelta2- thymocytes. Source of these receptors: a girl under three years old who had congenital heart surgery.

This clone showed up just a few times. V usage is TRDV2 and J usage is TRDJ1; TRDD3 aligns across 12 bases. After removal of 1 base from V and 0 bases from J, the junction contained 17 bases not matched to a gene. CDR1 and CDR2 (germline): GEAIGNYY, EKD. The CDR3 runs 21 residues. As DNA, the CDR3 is TGTGCCTGTGACACTTCCGTACTGGGGGATACAAACAGACGGTACACCGATAAACTCATCTTT. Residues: CACDTSVLGDTNRRYTDKLIF.

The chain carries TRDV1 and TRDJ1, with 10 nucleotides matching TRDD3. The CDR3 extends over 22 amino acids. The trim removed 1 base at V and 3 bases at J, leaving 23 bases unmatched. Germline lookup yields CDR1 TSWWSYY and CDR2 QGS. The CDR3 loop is CALGEPPERGGYALRLSDKLIF. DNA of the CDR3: TGTGCTCTTGGGGAACCCCCTGAAAGGGGGGGATACGCATTAAGACTATCCGATAAACTCATCTTT.

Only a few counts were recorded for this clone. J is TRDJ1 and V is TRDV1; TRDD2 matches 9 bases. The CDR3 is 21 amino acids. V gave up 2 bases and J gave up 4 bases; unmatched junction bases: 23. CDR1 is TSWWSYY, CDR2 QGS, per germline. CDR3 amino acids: CALGEYPFLPSGRGTSDKLIF. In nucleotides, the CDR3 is TGTGCTCTTGGGGAATACCCCTTCCTACCCTCCGGGAGAGGAACCAGCGATAAACTCATCTTT.

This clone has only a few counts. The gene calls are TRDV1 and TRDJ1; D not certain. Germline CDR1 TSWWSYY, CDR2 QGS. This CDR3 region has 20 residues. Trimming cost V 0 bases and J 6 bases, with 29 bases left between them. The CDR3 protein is CALGELELLTPGWLINKLIF. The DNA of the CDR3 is TGTGCTCTTGGGGAACTAGAATTGTTAACGCCCGGGTGGCTCATTAATAAACTCATCTTT.

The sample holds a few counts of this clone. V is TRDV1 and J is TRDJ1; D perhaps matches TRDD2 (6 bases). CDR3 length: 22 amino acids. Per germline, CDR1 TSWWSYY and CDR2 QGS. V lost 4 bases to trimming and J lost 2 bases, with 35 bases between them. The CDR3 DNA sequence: TGTGCTCTTGGGGTCCCGGCCTTCCGAATTCATCTTCAAACATTTCCAACCGATAAACTCATCTTT. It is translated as CALGVPAFRIHLQTFPTDKLIF.

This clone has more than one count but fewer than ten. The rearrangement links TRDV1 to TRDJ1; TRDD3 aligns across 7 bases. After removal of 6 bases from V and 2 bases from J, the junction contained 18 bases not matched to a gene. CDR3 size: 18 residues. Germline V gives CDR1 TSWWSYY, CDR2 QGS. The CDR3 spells CALGLPRPTPGDTDKLIF. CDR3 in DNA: TGTGCTCTTGGCCTCCCCAGGCCTACTCCGGGGGATACCGATAAACTCATCTTT.

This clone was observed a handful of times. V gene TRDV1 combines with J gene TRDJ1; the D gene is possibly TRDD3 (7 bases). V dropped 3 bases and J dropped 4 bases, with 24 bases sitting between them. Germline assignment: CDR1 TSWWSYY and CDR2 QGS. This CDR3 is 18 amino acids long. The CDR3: CALGESCTGVLRVDKLIF. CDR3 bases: TGTGCTCTTGGGGAGTCCTGCACTGGGGTCCTACGGGTCGATAAACTCATCTTT.

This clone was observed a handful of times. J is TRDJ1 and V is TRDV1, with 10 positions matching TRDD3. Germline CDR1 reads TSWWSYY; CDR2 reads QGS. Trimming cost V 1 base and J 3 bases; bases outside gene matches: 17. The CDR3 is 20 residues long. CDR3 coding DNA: TGTGCTCTTGGGGAACCCCCGGCCTTCCTAGGGGGGATACGCTCCGATAAACTCATCTTT. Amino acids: CALGEPPAFLGGIRSDKLIF.

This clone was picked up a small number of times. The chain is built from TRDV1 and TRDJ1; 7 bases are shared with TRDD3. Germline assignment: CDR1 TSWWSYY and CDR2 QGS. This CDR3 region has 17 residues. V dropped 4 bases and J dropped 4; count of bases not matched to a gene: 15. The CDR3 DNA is TGTGCTCTTGGGGCCTGGGGGGGCGTACATAGGTTCGATAAACTCATCTTT. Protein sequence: CALGAWGGVHRFDKLIF.

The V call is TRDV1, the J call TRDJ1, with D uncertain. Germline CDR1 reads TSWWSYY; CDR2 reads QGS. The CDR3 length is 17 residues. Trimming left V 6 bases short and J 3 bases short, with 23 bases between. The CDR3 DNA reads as TGTGCTCTTGGTCAACCCCGCCCAGGAAAGGGTGCCGATAAACTCATCTTT. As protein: CALGQPRPGKGADKLIF.

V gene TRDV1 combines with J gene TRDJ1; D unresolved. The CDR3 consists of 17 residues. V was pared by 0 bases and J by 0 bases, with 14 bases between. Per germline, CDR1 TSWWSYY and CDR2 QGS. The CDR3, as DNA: TGTGCTCTTGGGGAACTCGGCTATATTCCCTACACCGATAAACTCATCTTT. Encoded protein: CALGELGYIPYTDKLIF.

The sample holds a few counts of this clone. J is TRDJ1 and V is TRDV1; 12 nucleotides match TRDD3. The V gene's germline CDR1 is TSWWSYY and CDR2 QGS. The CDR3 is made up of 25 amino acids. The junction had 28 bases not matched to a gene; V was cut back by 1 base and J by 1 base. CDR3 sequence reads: CALGEPPRGTLGDTPLGIFTDKLIF. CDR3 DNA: TGTGCTCTTGGGGAACCCCCGAGAGGGACCCTGGGGGATACGCCCCTTGGAATTTTCACCGATAAACTCATCTTT.

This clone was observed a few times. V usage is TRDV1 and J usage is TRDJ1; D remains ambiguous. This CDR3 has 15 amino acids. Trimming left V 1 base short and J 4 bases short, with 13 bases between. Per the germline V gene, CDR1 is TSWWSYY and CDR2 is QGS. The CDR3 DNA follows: TGTGCTCTTGGGGAACGTGACAACCGTGGCGATAAACTCATCTTT. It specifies CALGERDNRGDKLIF.

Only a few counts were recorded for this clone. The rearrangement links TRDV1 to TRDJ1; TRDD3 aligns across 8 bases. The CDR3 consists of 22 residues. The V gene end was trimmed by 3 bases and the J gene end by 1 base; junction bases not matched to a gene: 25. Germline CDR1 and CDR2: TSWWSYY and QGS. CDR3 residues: CALGEFSYGVLGVNKVTDKLIF. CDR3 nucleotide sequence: TGTGCTCTTGGGGAGTTCTCCTACGGAGTACTGGGGGTTAACAAGGTCACCGATAAACTCATCTTT.

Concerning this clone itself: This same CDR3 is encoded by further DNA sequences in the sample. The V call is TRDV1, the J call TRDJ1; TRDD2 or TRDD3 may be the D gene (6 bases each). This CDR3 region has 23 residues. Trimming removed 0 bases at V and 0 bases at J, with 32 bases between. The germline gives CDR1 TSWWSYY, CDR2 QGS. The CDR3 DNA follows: TGTGCTCTTGGGGAACTAGGCGGCCTCCTACGGGGGACTAACTTACCGTACACCGATAAACTCATCTTT. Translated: CALGELGGLLRGTNLPYTDKLIF.

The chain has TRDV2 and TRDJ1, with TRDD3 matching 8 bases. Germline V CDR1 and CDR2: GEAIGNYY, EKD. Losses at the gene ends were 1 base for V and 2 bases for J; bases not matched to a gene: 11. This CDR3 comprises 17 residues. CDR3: CACDTSEAGYATDKLIF. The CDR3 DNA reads TGTGCCTGTGACACATCGGAGGCGGGATACGCGACCGATAAACTCATCTTT.

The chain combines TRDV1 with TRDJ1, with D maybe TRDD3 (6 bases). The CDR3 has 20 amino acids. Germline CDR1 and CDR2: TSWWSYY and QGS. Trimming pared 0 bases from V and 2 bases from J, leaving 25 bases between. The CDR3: CALGELAVASTVTGTDKLIF. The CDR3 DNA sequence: TGTGCTCTTGGGGAACTCGCGGTCGCCTCTACGGTCACTGGGACCGATAAACTCATCTTT.

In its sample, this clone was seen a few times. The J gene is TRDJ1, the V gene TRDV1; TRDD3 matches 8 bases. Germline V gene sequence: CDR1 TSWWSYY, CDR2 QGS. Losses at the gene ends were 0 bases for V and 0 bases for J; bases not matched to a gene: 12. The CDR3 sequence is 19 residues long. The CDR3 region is CALGELDPLGAPYTDKLIF. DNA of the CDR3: TGTGCTCTTGGGGAACTAGACCCACTGGGGGCTCCTTACACCGATAAACTCATCTTT.